A selection of T cell receptor beta chains follows, all from one sample in a study of beta chain features in type 1 diabetes. Method: immunoSEQ multiplex PCR; TCRdb's copy keeps in-frame clones and lacks some. The table lists under 350,000 clones, approximately 8% of them singletons. Sequencing was performed on central memory CD4+ T cells from blood. All receptors come from a woman between 18 and 30 years old in good health. Both conserved end residues are part of each CDR3. A D gene is named only where the DNA matches it firmly. Some rows mark clone size as missing; the rest say once, few, many or name a class of expanded clone.

j_gene	abundance	v_gene	d_gene	CDR3aa	CDR3nt
TRBJ2-1	few	TRBV27	NA	CASSLEGRARGEQFF	TGTGCCAGCAGTTTAGAGGGGCGCGCACGGGGCGAGCAGTTCTTC
TRBJ1-2	NA	TRBV7-2	NA	CASSLARNYGYTF	TGTGCCAGCAGCTTAGCCAGGAACTATGGCTACACCTTC
TRBJ1-5	few	TRBV2	NA	CASSPDSGGQPQHF	TGTGCCAGCAGTCCCGACAGTGGAGGTCAGCCCCAGCATTTT
TRBJ1-2	NA	TRBV5-1	TRBD1	CASGQGTNYGYTF	TGCGCCAGCGGACAGGGAACTAACTATGGCTACACCTTC
TRBJ2-3	NA	TRBV11-1	TRBD1	CASSLARTGGNTDTQYF	TGTGCCAGCAGCTTAGCGCGGACAGGGGGGAACACAGATACGCAGTATTTT
TRBJ2-2	NA	TRBV7-3	NA	CASSSDVNTGELFF	TGTGCCAGCAGCTCAGATGTAAACACCGGGGAGCTGTTTTTT
TRBJ1-6	few	TRBV2	NA	CASSGDVVNSPLHF	TGTGCCAGCAGTGGGGACGTGGTAAATTCACCCCTCCACTTT
TRBJ1-2	NA	TRBV7-8	TRBD1	CASSSEPRGRRLDGYTF	TGTGCCAGCAGCAGCGAGCCCAGGGGGCGTCGACTAGATGGCTACACCTTC
TRBJ1-1	NA	TRBV5-6	NA	CASSLAGRGYTEAFF	TGTGCCAGCAGCTTGGCTGGAAGGGGTTACACTGAAGCTTTCTTT
TRBJ2-5	few	TRBV9	TRBD1	CASSRLGTERGETQYF	TGTGCCAGCAGCCGACTCGGGACAGAGAGGGGCGAGACCCAGTACTTC
TRBJ2-1	few	TRBV7-8	NA	CASSLNRGSSDEQFF	TGTGCCAGCAGCTTAAATCGAGGCTCTTCCGATGAGCAGTTCTTC
TRBJ2-7	NA	TRBV9	NA	CASSVGNSSYEQYF	TGTGCCAGCAGCGTAGGAAACAGCTCCTACGAGCAGTACTTC
TRBJ1-1	NA	TRBV14	NA	CASSQEGRVKSTEAFF	TGTGCCAGCAGCCAAGAGGGCAGGGTTAAATCCACTGAAGCTTTCTTT
TRBJ1-2	few	TRBV25-1	NA	CASRAGTGYYGYTF	TGTGCCAGCAGGGCGGGTACAGGGTATTATGGCTACACCTTC
TRBJ2-4	few	TRBV5-1	TRBD1	CASSGGTGTVQAKNIQYF	TGCGCCAGCAGCGGGGGAACAGGGACAGTGCAAGCCAAAAACATTCAGTACTTC
TRBJ1-1	few	TRBV28	TRBD1	CASSLTGTVLKVFF	TGTGCCAGCAGTTTGACAGGGACGGTATTGAAGGTTTTCTTT
TRBJ2-7	NA	TRBV27	NA	CASRRESYEQYF	TGTGCCAGCAGGAGGGAATCCTACGAGCAGTACTTC
TRBJ2-5	many	TRBV23-1	TRBD1	CASSQWDRAGTGCRRETQYF	TGCGCCAGCAGTCAATGGGATCGAGCCGGGACAGGGTGCCGCCGGGAGACCCAGTACTTC
TRBJ1-1	NA	TRBV5-1	TRBD1	CASRTGTGNTEAFF	TGCGCCAGCAGAACGGGGACAGGGAACACTGAAGCTTTCTTT
TRBJ1-2	many	TRBV28	NA	CASSSPYGYTF	TGTGCCAGCAGTTCCCCCTATGGCTACACCTTC
TRBJ1-5	few	TRBV6-5	NA	CASRDNQPQHF	TGTGCCAGCAGGGACAATCAGCCCCAGCATTTT
TRBJ2-5	NA	TRBV7-6	NA	CASSLVTETQYF	TGTGCCAGCAGCTTAGTTACAGAGACCCAGTACTTC
TRBJ2-3	few	TRBV5-1	NA	CASSLESSGGTDTQYF	TGCGCCAGCAGCTTGGAGAGTAGCGGCGGTACAGATACGCAGTATTTT
TRBJ2-3	many	TRBV19	TRBD2	CASSQAGADDTQYF	TGTGCCAGTAGTCAAGCGGGAGCGGATGATACGCAGTATTTT
TRBJ2-5	NA	TRBV6-5	TRBD1	CASSSPGGWETQYF	TGTGCCAGCAGTTCCCCAGGGGGATGGGAGACCCAGTACTTC
TRBJ1-1	once	TRBV7-8	TRBD1	CASSQRNRGPDITEAFF	TGTGCCAGCAGCCAAAGAAACAGGGGCCCTGATATCACTGAAGCTTTCTTT
TRBJ2-5	few	TRBV15	TRBD2	CATATSGSSETQYF	TGTGCCACCGCCACTAGCGGCTCGAGTGAGACCCAGTACTTC
TRBJ2-6	NA	TRBV9	TRBD1	CASSARGGTGAGVLTF	TGTGCCAGCAGCGCTAGGGGCGGGACAGGGGCCGGGGTCCTGACTTTC
TRBJ1-6	few	TRBV4-3	TRBD1	CASSQRIRDRNSPLHF	TGCGCCAGCAGCCAGCGGATAAGGGACAGGAATTCACCCCTCCACTTT
TRBJ2-7	many	TRBV19	NA	CASSIQGPYEQYF	TGTGCCAGTAGTATCCAGGGACCCTACGAGCAGTACTTC
TRBJ2-7	NA	TRBV18	NA	CASSRTSYEQYF	TGTGCCAGCTCACGCACTAGCTACGAGCAGTACTTC
TRBJ2-1	NA	TRBV20-1	NA	CSARGTNEQFF	TGCAGTGCTAGGGGAACCAATGAGCAGTTCTTC
TRBJ1-1	NA	TRBV4-1	NA	CASSHPDSKNTEAFF	TGCGCCAGCAGCCATCCAGACAGCAAGAACACTGAAGCTTTCTTT
TRBJ2-1	few	TRBV4-2	NA	CASSQVSLTYNEQFF	TGTGCCAGCAGCCAAGTTAGCCTGACGTACAATGAGCAGTTCTTC
TRBJ2-3	many	TRBV9	NA	CASSVGVTNTQYF	TGTGCCAGCAGCGTAGGCGTGACAAATACGCAGTATTTT
TRBJ2-5	NA	TRBV14	NA	CASSQVGETQYF	TGTGCCAGCAGCCAAGTCGGGGAGACCCAGTACTTC
TRBJ1-2	NA	TRBV7-3	TRBD1	CATRTGIYGYTF	TGTGCCACCCGGACAGGGATCTATGGCTACACCTTC
TRBJ1-3	NA	TRBV7-9	NA	CASSETSSGRRNTIYF	TGTGCCAGCAGCGAGACGAGTTCGGGACGGCGAAACACCATATATTTT
TRBJ2-1	few	TRBV9	TRBD2	CASSLAGSNEQFF	TGTGCCAGCAGCTTAGCGGGGAGCAATGAGCAGTTCTTC
TRBJ2-2	NA	TRBV11-3	NA	CASSWTANTGELFF	TGTGCCAGCAGCTGGACAGCGAACACCGGGGAGCTGTTTTTT
TRBJ1-1	NA	TRBV9	TRBD1	CASSPGQWTLEEAFF	TGTGCCAGCAGCCCGGGACAGTGGACACTCGAGGAAGCTTTCTTT
TRBJ2-1	few	TRBV4-2	TRBD1	CASSHETGGSFYEQFF	TGTGCCAGCAGCCACGAGACAGGGGGCTCTTTTTATGAGCAGTTCTTC
TRBJ2-2	few	TRBV5-1	TRBD1	CASSSGTADTGELFF	TGCGCCAGCAGCTCCGGGACAGCAGACACCGGGGAGCTGTTTTTT
TRBJ1-2	NA	TRBV7-2	TRBD1	CASTQPGQGRGGYTF	TGTGCCAGCACTCAGCCCGGACAGGGGAGAGGTGGCTACACCTTC
TRBJ2-1	many	TRBV4-3	TRBD2	CASSHQRGVGEQFF	TGCGCCAGTAGCCACCAGCGGGGGGTAGGTGAGCAGTTCTTC
TRBJ1-4	many	TRBV4-3	NA	CASSQDREERVKLFF	TGCGCCAGCAGCCAAGACCGGGAGGAGAGGGTAAAACTGTTTTTT